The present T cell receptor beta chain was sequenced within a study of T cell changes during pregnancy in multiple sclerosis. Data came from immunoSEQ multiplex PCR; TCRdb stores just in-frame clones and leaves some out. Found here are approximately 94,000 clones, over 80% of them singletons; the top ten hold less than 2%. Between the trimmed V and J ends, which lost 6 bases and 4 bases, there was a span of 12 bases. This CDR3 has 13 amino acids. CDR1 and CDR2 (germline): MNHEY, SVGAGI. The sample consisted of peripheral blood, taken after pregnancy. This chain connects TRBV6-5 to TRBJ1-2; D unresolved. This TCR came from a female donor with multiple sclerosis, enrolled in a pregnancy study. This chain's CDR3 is CASRKDGSYGYTF. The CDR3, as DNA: TGTGCCAGCAGGAAGGACGGGAGCTATGGCTACACCTTC.